The 26 T cell receptor beta chains reported below all come from one sample, sequenced in a study of blood T cell repertoires in COVID-19. The method was immunoSEQ multiplex PCR; TCRdb's version includes in-frame clones alone and lacks a portion of them. The table lists 200,000 to 300,000 clones, around 88% of them singletons, with roughly 1.2% in the top ten. What was sequenced was PBMCs or T cells enriched from blood (not recorded which). Every receptor here comes from a woman in her thirties or forties with acute COVID-19.

The V gene is TRBV5-4, the J gene TRBJ1-1; D is uncertain. Looked up from germline, CDR1 is SGHNT and CDR2 is YYREEE (reference sequence). This CDR3 comprises 15 residues. V lost 7 bases and J lost 2, with 18 bases in between. The CDR3 loop is CASQSRQVDNTEAFF. DNA of the CDR3: TGTGCCAGCCAATCCCGGCAGGTAGATAACACTGAAGCTTTCTTT.

The chain joins TRBV2 to TRBJ2-2; D is possibly TRBD1 (7 bases). The CDR3 has 15 amino acids. CDR1 and CDR2 from the germline V gene are SNHLY and FYNNEI. Between the trimmed V and J ends, which lost 6 bases and 0 bases, there was a span of 11 bases. CDR3 sequence reads: CASRRDSANTGELFF. The CDR3, as DNA: TGTGCCAGCAGGCGGGACAGCGCGAACACCGGGGAGCTGTTTTTT.

The chain is built from TRBV28 and TRBJ1-2, with D possibly being TRBD1 (5 bases). The CDR3 runs 14 residues. V was shortened by 6 bases and J by 5 bases, with 16 bases between the two germline ends. Germline assignment: CDR1 MDHEN and CDR2 SYDVKM. CDR3 DNA sequence: TGTGCCAGCAGCCCCGGGACTCCCCATTATGGCTACACCTTC. Translation: CASSPGTPHYGYTF.

This rearrangement joins TRBV6-1 to TRBJ1-2, with D unclear. Deletions cut 0 bases from V and 4 bases from J, with 6 bases between. Germline lookup yields CDR1 MNHNS and CDR2 SASEGT. CDR3 length: 13 amino acids. CDR3 region: CASSEAWSYGYTF. In DNA, the CDR3 is TGTGCCAGCAGTGAAGCATGGAGCTATGGCTACACCTTC.

The chain links TRBV6-5 to TRBJ2-5, with 7 bases aligning to TRBD2. This CDR3 has 13 amino acids. J was trimmed by 2 bases and V by 6 bases; bases with no gene match: 3. Germline-derived CDR1 and CDR2 are MNHEY and SVGAGI. CDR3 protein: CASRGEGQETQYF. The CDR3 coding sequence is TGTGCCAGCAGGGGGGAGGGGCAAGAGACCCAGTACTTC.

V and J are TRBV5-6 and TRBJ2-7; 12 bases are shared with TRBD2. The CDR3 contains 14 residues. The V gene end was trimmed by 2 bases and the J gene end by 6 bases; junction bases not matched to a gene: 3. Germline-derived CDR1 and CDR2 are SGHDT and YYEEEE. The CDR3 DNA sequence: TGTGCCAGCAGCTTAGGACTAGCGGGATTCGAGCAGTACTTC. This translates into CASSLGLAGFEQYF.

In DNA form, the CDR3 reads TGTGCCAGCAGCTTACAGATTCAGGATGAAGCTTTCTTT. This translates into CASSLQIQDEAFF. V is TRBV7-2 and J is TRBJ1-1; D is uncertain. The germline V gene encodes CDR1 SGHTA and CDR2 FQGNSA. The CDR3 has 13 amino acids. V dropped 2 bases and J dropped 7 bases, with 11 bases sitting between them.

V is TRBV5-3 and J is TRBJ2-5; D ambiguous. TRBV5-3 is treated as an ORF (open reading frame) with a function not yet certain. Deletions cut 4 bases from V and 5 bases from J, with 12 bases between. CDR3 length: 13 residues. The CDR3 DNA is TGTGCCAGAAGCCGACACGCGTTGGAGACCCAGTACTTC. It specifies CARSRHALETQYF.

This chain uses TRBV18 with TRBJ2-1; TRBD1 matches 10 bases. CDR3 length equals 15 residues. The V and J ends lost 1 base and 9 bases, in that order; junction bases with no gene match: 6. In germline, CDR1 is KGHSH, CDR2 LQKENI. CDR3 protein: CASSPLGTGAGEQFF. CDR3 DNA sequence: TGTGCCAGCTCACCACTAGGGACAGGGGCGGGTGAGCAGTTCTTC.

This clone was detected once. The V gene is TRBV11-1, the J gene TRBJ2-3, with D tentatively TRBD1 (5 bases). Germline CDR1 SGHAT, CDR2 FQDESV (reference sequence). The CDR3 sequence is 16 residues long. The V gene lost 3 bases and the J gene lost 2 bases, with 15 bases spanning the gap. CDR3 sequence reads: CASSFPQGIITDTQYF. CDR3 nucleotides: TGTGCCAGCAGCTTCCCTCAGGGAATTATCACAGATACGCAGTATTTT.

The chain has TRBV6-1 and TRBJ2-3; 11 nucleotides align to TRBD2. Trimming removed 2 bases from V and 5 bases from J; junction bases left unmatched: 6. Germline values: CDR1 MNHNS, CDR2 SASEGT. There are 16 residues in the CDR3. CDR3 bases: TGTGCCAGCAGTGAAACTAGCGGGAGCCCTAGAGATACGCAGTATTTT. Translated: CASSETSGSPRDTQYF.

This clone showed up just once. The chain joins TRBV28 to TRBJ2-1, with D maybe TRBD2 (6 bases). The germline V gene has CDR1 MDHEN and CDR2 SYDVKM. The V and J ends lost 2 bases and 5 bases respectively, with 16 bases between them. There are 16 residues in the CDR3. The CDR3 region has the DNA TGTGCCAGCAGTTTAGTGCTAGCGAGAAACGACAATGAGCAGTTCTTC. Its translation is CASSLVLARNDNEQFF.

This chain connects TRBV7-2 to TRBJ2-1; 8 positions match TRBD2. Germline V gives CDR1 SGHTA, CDR2 FQGNSA. Trimming removed 5 bases from V and 2 bases from J; junction bases left unmatched: 8. This CDR3 spans 16 amino acids. The CDR3 loop reads CASSSPGLGPYNEQFF. CDR3 sequence (DNA): TGTGCCAGCAGCAGCCCGGGACTAGGTCCCTACAATGAGCAGTTCTTC. Complete variable domain (other parts from reference TRBV7-2 and TRBJ2-1): GAGVSQSPSNKVTEKGKDVELRCDPISGHTALYWYRQSLGQGLEFLIYFQGNSAPDKSGLPSDRFSAERTGGSVSTLTIQRTQQEDSAVYLCASSSPGLGPYNEQFFGPGTRLTVL.

The rearrangement joins TRBV5-1 to TRBJ1-3; no reliable D call. Trimming removed 0 bases from V and 3 bases from J, with 10 bases in between. Germline V lookup: CDR1 SGHRS, CDR2 YFSETQ. This CDR3 is 15 amino acids long. CDR3 region: CASSLESRDGNTIYF. DNA for the CDR3: TGCGCCAGCAGCTTGGAAAGTCGAGATGGAAACACCATATATTTT. The full variable domain, in which reference TRBV5-1 and TRBJ1-3 provide the parts outside the CDR3, is KAGVTQTPRYLIKTRGQQVTLSCSPISGHRSVSWYQQTPGQGLQFLFEYFSETQRNKGNFPGRFSGRQFSNSRSEMNVSTLELGDSALYLCASSLESRDGNTIYFGEGSWLTVV.

The rearrangement joins TRBV2 to TRBJ1-5, with a weak D call TRBD1 (5 bases). Germline V gene lookup returns CDR1 SNHLY and CDR2 FYNNEI. The CDR3 extends over 16 amino acids. Trimming pared 3 bases from V and 2 bases from J, leaving 14 bases between. For the CDR3, the DNA is TGTGCCAGCAGTGAGCGGCAGGGAGGAGGCAATCAGCCCCAGCATTTT. It specifies CASSERQGGGNQPQHF.

This chain connects TRBV27 to TRBJ2-1, with D tentatively TRBD2 (7 bases). The CDR3 extends over 15 amino acids. V was shortened by 3 bases and J by 0 bases, with 9 bases between the two germline ends. The germline V gene encodes CDR1 MNHEY and CDR2 SMNVEV (reference sequence). The CDR3 DNA reads TGTGCCAGCAGTTTTAGGGGGGGCTCCTACAATGAGCAGTTCTTC. Its translation is CASSFRGGSYNEQFF.

This sequence joins TRBV27 and TRBJ1-5, with D perhaps TRBD1 (6 bases). This CDR3 is built from 15 residues. The germline CDR1 and CDR2 sequences are MNHEY and SMNVEV (reference sequence). The V end was cut by 10 bases, the J end by 4 bases, with 20 bases between. CDR3 DNA sequence: TGTGCCACCAGCGAACAAGGACAGCCGAATCAGCCCCAGCATTTT. It encodes CATSEQGQPNQPQHF.

The chain joins TRBV4-2 to TRBJ2-7; no reliable D call. The V gene's germline CDR1 is LGHNA and CDR2 YNFKEQ. CDR3 length: 15 amino acids. V lost 3 bases and J 5 bases, leaving 17 bases between the germline ends. The CDR3 is CASSQPSLSRDEQYF. CDR3 DNA sequence: TGTGCCAGCAGCCAGCCAAGCTTATCCCGAGACGAGCAGTACTTC.

This chain uses TRBV6-1 with TRBJ1-5, with a weak D call TRBD1 (5 bases). Looked up from germline, CDR1 is MNHNS and CDR2 is SASEGT. The V gene lost 2 bases and the J gene lost 4 bases, with 15 bases spanning the gap. This CDR3 is built from 16 residues. For the CDR3, the DNA is TGTGCCAGCAGTGAACTAAAACAGGTCTATAATCAGCCCCAGCATTTT. Its protein product is CASSELKQVYNQPQHF.

The chain couples TRBV27 to TRBJ1-6, with 11 bases matching TRBD1. V lost 2 bases to trimming and J lost 2 bases; unmatched junction nucleotides: 2. Germline loops: CDR1 MNHEY, CDR2 SMNVEV (reference sequence). CDR3 length: 17 residues. CDR3 amino acids: CASSLLGQGAYNSPLHF. CDR3 DNA sequence: TGTGCCAGCAGTTTACTGGGACAGGGGGCCTATAATTCACCCCTCCACTTT.

The rearrangement joins TRBV3-1 (or the pseudogene TRBV3-2) to TRBJ2-3, with TRBD1 matching 9 bases. The germline gives CDR1 LGHDT, CDR2 YNNKEL (reference sequence). V shed 6 bases, J shed 0 bases, and the junction held 10 bases outside the gene matches. The CDR3 totals 17 residues. DNA for the CDR3: TGTGCCAGCAGAAGACCGGGACAGGGCATTAGCACAGATACGCAGTATTTT. It translates to CASRRPGQGISTDTQYF.

J is TRBJ1-2 and V is TRBV28; no definite D call. Germline V gene data show CDR1 as MDHEN and CDR2 as SYDVKM. The CDR3 runs to 13 residues. V was clipped by 5 bases and J by 8 bases, with 15 bases between them. CDR3 bases: TGTGCCAGCAGTGATCAGGTGGTTAGGGGCTACACCTTC. The encoded protein is CASSDQVVRGYTF.

V usage is TRBV19 and J usage is TRBJ1-2; 10 nucleotides agree with TRBD1. CDR3 size: 17 residues. The germline gives CDR1 LNHDA, CDR2 SQIVND (reference sequence). V dropped 0 bases and J dropped 1; count of bases not matched to a gene: 5. Here the CDR3 reads CASSIDLGTGDNYGYTF. The CDR3 coding sequence is TGTGCCAGTAGTATAGATCTGGGGACAGGGGATAACTATGGCTACACCTTC. The full variable domain, rest sourced from reference TRBV19 and TRBJ1-2, is DGGITQSPKYLFRKEGQNVTLSCEQNLNHDAMYWYRQDPGQGLRLIYYSQIVNDFQKGDIAEGYSVSREKKESFPLTVTSAQKNPTAFYLCASSIDLGTGDNYGYTFGSGTRLTVV.

This clone was counted a single time. The genes are TRBV4-1 and TRBJ2-7; no firm D call. The germline V gene encodes CDR1 MGHRA and CDR2 YSYEKL. The CDR3 has 16 amino acids. The V gene lost 0 bases and the J gene lost 3 bases, with 15 bases spanning the gap. DNA for the CDR3: TGCGCCAGCAGCCAAGATCTGTCAGGATCTTTCTACGAGCAGTACTTC. It is translated as CASSQDLSGSFYEQYF.

The chain employs TRBV12-2 and TRBJ2-3; TRBD2 is taken as the D call from the table, unchecked against the DNA. TRBV12-2 is designated a pseudogene. The CDR3 extends over 13 amino acids. As DNA, the CDR3 is TGTGCAAGTCGCCTAATGCCCACAGATACGCAGTATTTT. It encodes CASRLMPTDTQYF.

This chain joins TRBV27 and TRBJ2-1; TRBD2 aligns across 7 bases. Germline CDR1 reads MNHEY; CDR2 reads SMNVEV (reference sequence). The CDR3 length is 15 residues. The V segment lost 6 bases and the J segment 8 bases; nucleotides outside the gene matches: 13. CDR3 protein: CASRVGGQVGHEQFF. The DNA for the CDR3 is TGTGCCAGCAGAGTGGGAGGGCAAGTGGGCCATGAGCAGTTCTTC.